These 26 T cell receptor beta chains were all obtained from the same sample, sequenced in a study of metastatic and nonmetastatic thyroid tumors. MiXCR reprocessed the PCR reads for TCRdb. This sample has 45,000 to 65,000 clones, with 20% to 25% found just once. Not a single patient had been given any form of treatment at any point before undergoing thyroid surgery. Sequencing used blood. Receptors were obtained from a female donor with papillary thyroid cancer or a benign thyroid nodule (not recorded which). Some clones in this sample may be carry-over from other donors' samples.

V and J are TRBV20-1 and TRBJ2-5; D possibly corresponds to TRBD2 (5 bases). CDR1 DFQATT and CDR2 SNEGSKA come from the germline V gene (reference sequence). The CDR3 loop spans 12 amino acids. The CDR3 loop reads CSATGLKGTEYF. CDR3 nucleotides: TGCAGCGCGACGGGATTAAAAGGAACCGAGTACTTC.

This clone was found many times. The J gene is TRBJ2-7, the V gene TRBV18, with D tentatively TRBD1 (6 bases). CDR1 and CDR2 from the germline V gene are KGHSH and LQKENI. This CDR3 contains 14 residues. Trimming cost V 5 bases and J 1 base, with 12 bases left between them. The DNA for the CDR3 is TGTGCCAGCTCAGAGGACAGCACATCCTACGAGCAGTACTTC. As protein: CASSEDSTSYEQYF.

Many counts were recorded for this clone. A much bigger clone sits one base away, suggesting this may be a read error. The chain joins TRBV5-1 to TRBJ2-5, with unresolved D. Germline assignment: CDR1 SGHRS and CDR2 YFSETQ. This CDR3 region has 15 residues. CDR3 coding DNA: TGCGCCAGCAGCTTGGGTAGGGTCGGACCGGCGACCCAGTGCTTC. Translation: CASSLGRVGPATQCF.

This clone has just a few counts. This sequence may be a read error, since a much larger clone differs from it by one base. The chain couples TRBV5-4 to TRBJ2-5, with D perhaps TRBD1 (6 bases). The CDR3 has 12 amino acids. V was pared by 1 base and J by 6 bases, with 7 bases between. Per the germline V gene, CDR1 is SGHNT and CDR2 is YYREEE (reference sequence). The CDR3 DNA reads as TGTGCCAGCAGCTTGCAGGGGCAGACCCAGTACTTC. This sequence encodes CASSLQGQTQYF.

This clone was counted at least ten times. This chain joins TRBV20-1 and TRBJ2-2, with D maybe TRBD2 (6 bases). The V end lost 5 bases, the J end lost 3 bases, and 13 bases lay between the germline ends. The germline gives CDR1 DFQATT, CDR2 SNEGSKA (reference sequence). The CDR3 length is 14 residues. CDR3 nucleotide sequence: TGCAGTGCTTGGGGAGGTTCTGACACCGGGGAGCTGTTTTTT. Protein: CSAWGGSDTGELFF.

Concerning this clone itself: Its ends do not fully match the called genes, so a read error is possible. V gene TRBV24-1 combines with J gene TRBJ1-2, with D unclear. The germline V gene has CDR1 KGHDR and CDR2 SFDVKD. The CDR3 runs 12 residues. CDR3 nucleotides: TGTGCCACCAGTGATTTGTCGGGTTCTCCCCACTTC. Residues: CATSDLSGSPHF.

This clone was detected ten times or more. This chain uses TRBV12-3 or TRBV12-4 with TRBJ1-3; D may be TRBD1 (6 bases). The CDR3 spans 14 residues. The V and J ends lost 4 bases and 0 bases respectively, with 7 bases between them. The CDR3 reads CASSWTASGNTIYF. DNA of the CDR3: TGTGCCAGCAGTTGGACAGCCTCTGGAAACACCATATATTTT.

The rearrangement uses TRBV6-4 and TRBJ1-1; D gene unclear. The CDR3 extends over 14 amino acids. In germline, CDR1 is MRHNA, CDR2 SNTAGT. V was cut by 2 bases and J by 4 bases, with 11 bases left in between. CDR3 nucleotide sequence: TGTGCCAGCAGTGACCCGAGCAGTGCCACTGAAGCTTTCTTT. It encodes CASSDPSSATEAFF.

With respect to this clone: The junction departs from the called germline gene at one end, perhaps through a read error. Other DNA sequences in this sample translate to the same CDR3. CDR3 protein: CASTRWGGPQHF. The CDR3 nucleotides are TGTGCAAGCACCAGGTGGGGGGGCCCCCAGCATTTT. The genes are TRBV28 and TRBJ1-5, with a tentative D call TRBD1 (6 bases). Germline lookup yields CDR1 MDHEN and CDR2 SYDVKM. This CDR3 contains 12 residues.

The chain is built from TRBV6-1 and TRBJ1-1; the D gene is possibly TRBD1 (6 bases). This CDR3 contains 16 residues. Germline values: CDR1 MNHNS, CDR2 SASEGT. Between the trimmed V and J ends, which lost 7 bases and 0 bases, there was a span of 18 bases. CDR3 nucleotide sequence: TGTGCCAGCATTGAGTTGACAGGCTACATGAACACTGAAGCTTTCTTT. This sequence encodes CASIELTGYMNTEAFF.

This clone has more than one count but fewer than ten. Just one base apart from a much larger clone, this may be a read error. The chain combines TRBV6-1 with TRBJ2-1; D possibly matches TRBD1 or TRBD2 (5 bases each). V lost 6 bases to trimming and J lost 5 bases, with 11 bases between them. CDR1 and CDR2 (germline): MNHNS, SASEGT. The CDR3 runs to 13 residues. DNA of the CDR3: TGTGCCAGCAGCCTCGGGACCAACAATGAGCAGTTCTTC. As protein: CASSLGTNNEQFF.

CDR3 DNA sequence: TGTGCCAGCAGTTTTCGTGGGACAGACTTATTCTACGAGCAGTACTTC. Amino acids: CASSFRGTDLFYEQYF. This sequence joins TRBV28 and TRBJ2-7, with TRBD1 matching over 7 bases. Germline V CDR1 and CDR2: MDHEN, SYDVKM. After removal of 3 bases from V and 3 bases from J, the junction contained 11 bases not matched to a gene. The CDR3 covers 16 residues.

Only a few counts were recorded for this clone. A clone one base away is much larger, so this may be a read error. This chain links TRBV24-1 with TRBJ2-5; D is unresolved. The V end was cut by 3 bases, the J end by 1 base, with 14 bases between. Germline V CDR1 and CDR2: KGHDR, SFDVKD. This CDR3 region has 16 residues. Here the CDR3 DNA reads TGTGCCACCAGTGATGCCTTAATGGATAGCCAAGAGACCCAGTACTTC. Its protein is CATSDALMDSQETQYF.

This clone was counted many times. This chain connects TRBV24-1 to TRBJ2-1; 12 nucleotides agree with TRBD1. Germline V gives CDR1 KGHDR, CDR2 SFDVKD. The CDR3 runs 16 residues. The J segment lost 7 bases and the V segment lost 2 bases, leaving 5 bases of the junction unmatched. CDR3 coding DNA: TGTGCCACCAGTGATTCCGGGACAGGGGGCCGGAATGAGCAGTTCTTC. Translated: CATSDSGTGGRNEQFF.

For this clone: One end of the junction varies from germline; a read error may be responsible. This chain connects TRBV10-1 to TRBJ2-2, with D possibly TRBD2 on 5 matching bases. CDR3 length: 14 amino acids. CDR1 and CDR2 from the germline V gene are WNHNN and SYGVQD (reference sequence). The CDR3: CASGEGTDTVELFF. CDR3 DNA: TGCGCCAGCGGAGAGGGCACAGACACCGTGGAGCTGTTTTTT.

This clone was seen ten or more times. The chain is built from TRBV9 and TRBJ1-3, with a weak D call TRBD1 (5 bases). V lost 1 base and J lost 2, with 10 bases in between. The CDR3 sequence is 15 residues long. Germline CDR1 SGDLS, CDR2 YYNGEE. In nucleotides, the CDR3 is TGTGCCAGCAGCGTATATGGGACGGCTGGAAACACCATATATTTT. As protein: CASSVYGTAGNTIYF. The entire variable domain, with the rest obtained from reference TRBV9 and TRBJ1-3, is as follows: DSGVTQTPKHLITATGQRVTLRCSPRSGDLSVYWYQQSLDQGLQFLIQYYNGEERAKGNILERFSAQQFPDLHSELNLSSLELGDSALYFCASSVYGTAGNTIYFGEGSWLTVV.

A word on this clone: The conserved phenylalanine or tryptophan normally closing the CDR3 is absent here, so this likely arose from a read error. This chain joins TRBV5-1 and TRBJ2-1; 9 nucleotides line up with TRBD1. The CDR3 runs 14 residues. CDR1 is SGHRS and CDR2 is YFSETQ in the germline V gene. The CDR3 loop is CPSSRDRVGNEQFC. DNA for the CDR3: TGCCCCAGCAGCCGGGACAGGGTCGGCAATGAGCAGTTCTGC.

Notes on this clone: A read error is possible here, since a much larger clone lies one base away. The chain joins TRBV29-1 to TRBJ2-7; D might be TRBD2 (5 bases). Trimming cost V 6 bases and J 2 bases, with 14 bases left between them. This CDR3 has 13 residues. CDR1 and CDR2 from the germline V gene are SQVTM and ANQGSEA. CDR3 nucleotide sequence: TGCAGCGTCTCCCGGGGAACCCCCTACGAGCAGTACTTC. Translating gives CSVSRGTPYEQYF.

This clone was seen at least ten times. The CDR3 loop reads CASSGRAVGLGTGELFF. The CDR3 nucleotides are TGTGCCAGCAGCGGGCGGGCGGTGGGACTAGGCACCGGGGAGCTGTTTTTT. The chain recombines TRBV5-4 with TRBJ2-2; TRBD2 matches at 8 bases. The CDR3 runs to 17 residues. J gave up 4 bases and V 4 bases, and 12 bases lay outside the gene matches. Germline V gives CDR1 SGHNT, CDR2 YYREEE (reference sequence).

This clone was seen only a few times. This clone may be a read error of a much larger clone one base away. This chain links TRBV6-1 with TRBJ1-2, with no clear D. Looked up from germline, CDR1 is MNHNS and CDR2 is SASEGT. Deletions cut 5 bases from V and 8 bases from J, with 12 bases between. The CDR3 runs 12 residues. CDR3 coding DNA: TGTGCCAGCAGTCGGCCCCTTGACGGCTACACCTTC. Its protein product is CASSRPLDGYTF.

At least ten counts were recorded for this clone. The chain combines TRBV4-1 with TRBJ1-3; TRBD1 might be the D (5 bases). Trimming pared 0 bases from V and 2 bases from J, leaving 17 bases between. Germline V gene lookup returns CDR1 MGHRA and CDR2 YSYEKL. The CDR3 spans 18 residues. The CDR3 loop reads CASSQEGRGRRTGNTIYF. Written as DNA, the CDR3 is TGCGCCAGCAGCCAAGAGGGCCGGGGGAGACGGACTGGAAACACCATATATTTT.

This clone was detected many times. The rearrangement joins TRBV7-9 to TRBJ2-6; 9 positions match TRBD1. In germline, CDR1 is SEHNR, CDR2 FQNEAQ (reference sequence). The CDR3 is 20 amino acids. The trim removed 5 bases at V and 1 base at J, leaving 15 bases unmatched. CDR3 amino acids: CASSVSPGTGTTSGANVLTF. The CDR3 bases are TGTGCCAGCAGCGTAAGTCCCGGGACAGGGACGACGTCTGGGGCCAACGTCCTGACTTTC.

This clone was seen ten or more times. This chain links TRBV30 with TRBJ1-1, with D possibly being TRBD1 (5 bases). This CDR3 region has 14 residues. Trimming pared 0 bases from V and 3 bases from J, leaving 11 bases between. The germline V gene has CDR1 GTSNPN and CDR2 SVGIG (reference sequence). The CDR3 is CAWSVRGWDTEAFF. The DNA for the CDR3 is TGTGCCTGGAGTGTGCGGGGCTGGGACACTGAAGCTTTCTTT. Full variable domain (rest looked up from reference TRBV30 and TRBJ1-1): SQTIHQWPATLVQPVGSPLSLECTVEGTSNPNLYWYRQAAGRGLQLLFYSVGIGQISSEVPQNLSASRPQDRQFILSSKKLLLSDSGFYLCAWSVRGWDTEAFFGQGTRLTVV.

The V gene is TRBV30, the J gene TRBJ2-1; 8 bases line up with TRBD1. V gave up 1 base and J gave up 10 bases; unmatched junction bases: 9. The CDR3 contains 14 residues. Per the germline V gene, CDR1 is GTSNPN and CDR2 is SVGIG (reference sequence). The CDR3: CAWSAVDTGGEQFF. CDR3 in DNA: TGTGCCTGGAGTGCGGTGGACACAGGGGGGGAGCAGTTCTTC.

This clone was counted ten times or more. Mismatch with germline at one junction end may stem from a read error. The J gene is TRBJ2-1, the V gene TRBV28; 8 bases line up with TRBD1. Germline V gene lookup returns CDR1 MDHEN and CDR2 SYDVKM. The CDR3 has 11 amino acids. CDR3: CASSSGQGRLF. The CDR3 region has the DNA TGTGCCAGCAGTTCTGGACAGGGTAGACTCTTC.

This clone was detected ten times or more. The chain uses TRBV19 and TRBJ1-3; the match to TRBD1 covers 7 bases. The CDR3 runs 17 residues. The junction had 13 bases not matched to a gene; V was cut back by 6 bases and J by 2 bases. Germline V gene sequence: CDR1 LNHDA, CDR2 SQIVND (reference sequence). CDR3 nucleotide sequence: TGTGCCAGTAGAGTTCTACAGGGGCCGGCGACTGGAAACACCATATATTTT. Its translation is CASRVLQGPATGNTIYF.